The 6 T cell receptor beta chains in this list originate from one sample, sequenced in a study of cytomegalovirus exposure and HLA in healthy donors (dated by TCRdb to 2016 to 2017). The method was the immunoSEQ multiplex PCR assay. The multiplex PCR relied on a mix of 60 forward primers for TCR Vbeta segments and 13 reverse primers for TCR Jbeta segments. The immuneACCESS repertoire file appears here via TCRdb, limited to in-frame rearrangements. These files lack a portion of the clones; in checked studies, under half of the deficit traces to unresolved V genes, and the cause of the others is not known. The sample table shows about 120,000 clones, and roughly three quarters are seen once. The ten largest make up about 1.6% of the sample. Sequencing used PBMCs. The receptors here all came from a young woman in good health and CMV-seronegative.

Note on this clone: Other DNA sequences in the same sample also yield this CDR3. The CDR3 region is CASSLQENTEAFF. CDR3 nucleotides: TGCGCCAGCAGCTTACAGGAGAACACTGAAGCTTTCTTT. The chain couples TRBV5-1 to TRBJ1-1; TRBD1 might be the D (5 bases). The CDR3 is 13 residues long. CDR1 and CDR2 from the germline V gene are SGHRS and YFSETQ. V lost 2 bases, J lost 1 base, and 6 bases lay in between.

The chain employs TRBV6-5 and TRBJ1-2; the D is unclear. The CDR3 contains 13 residues. V was pared by 10 bases and J by 2 bases, with 14 bases between. In germline, CDR1 is MNHEY, CDR2 SVGAGI. CDR3 loop: CAILLILNYGYTF. The DNA of the CDR3 is TGTGCCATCTTACTGATCTTGAACTATGGCTACACCTTC.

This rearrangement joins TRBV2 to TRBJ1-6; TRBD1 might be the D (5 bases). Trimming stripped 4 bases from V and 6 bases from J, with 13 bases between. Germline CDR1 reads SNHLY; CDR2 reads FYNNEI. The CDR3 is 15 amino acids. CDR3 amino acids: CASSVEGVGNSPLHF. The CDR3 DNA follows: TGTGCCAGCAGTGTGGAAGGGGTTGGTAATTCACCCCTCCACTTT.

This rearrangement joins TRBV6-1 to TRBJ2-3; TRBD1 agrees at 10 bases. CDR3 length: 20 residues. V trimming: 0 bases; J trimming: 3 bases; junction bases outside the gene matches: 15. Germline V gene sequence: CDR1 MNHNS, CDR2 SASEGT. Written as DNA, the CDR3 is TGTGCCAGCAGTGAAGCTATGTTCTTTGAAGGGACAGGGGAAACAGATACGCAGTATTTT. Translation: CASSEAMFFEGTGETDTQYF.

This clone was seen once. The V call is TRBV5-6, the J call TRBJ2-7; tentative D call: TRBD1 (6 bases). Trimming took 4 bases from V and 6 from J, leaving 20 bases between them. Germline lookup yields CDR1 SGHDT and CDR2 YYEEEE. The CDR3 runs to 15 residues. CDR3 bases: TGTGCCAGCAGCGCATCCGGCAGGGGAGTTCTCGAGCAGTACTTC. It is translated as CASSASGRGVLEQYF.

The chain uses TRBV5-1 and TRBJ1-1; D not certain. V was pared by 4 bases and J by 4 bases, with 11 bases between. Germline V gene data show CDR1 as SGHRS and CDR2 as YFSETQ. The CDR3 is made up of 13 amino acids. The CDR3 DNA follows: TGCGCCAGCAGCGATATCGGGTTCACTGAAGCTTTCTTT. Protein product: CASSDIGFTEAFF.